The 11 T cell receptor beta chains presented below share a single source sample, sequenced in a study of cytomegalovirus exposure and HLA in healthy donors. Primers for the PCR totalled 60 Vbeta and 13 Jbeta. TCRdb's copy holds only in-frame clones and misses some; the assay was immunoSEQ multiplex PCR. The repertoire holds 55,000 to 75,000 clones, with around 87% as singletons. Input material: PBMCs. These receptors all stem from a man younger than 35 in good health and CMV-seronegative.

Here the CDR3 reads CASSPTTARRENEQFF. CDR3 nucleotide sequence: TGTGCCAGCAGCCCCACGACAGCTCGGCGGGAGAATGAGCAGTTCTTC. The rearrangement links TRBV13 to TRBJ2-1; 7 bases map to TRBD2. From germline, CDR1 is PRHDT and CDR2 FYEKMQ (reference sequence). The V segment lost 5 bases and the J segment 7 bases; nucleotides outside the gene matches: 14. This CDR3 comprises 16 residues.

This chain joins TRBV2 and TRBJ1-4, with TRBD1 as a possible D gene (5 bases). Trimming shortened V by 1 base and J by 8 bases, and 11 bases separated the two germline ends. From germline, CDR1 is SNHLY and CDR2 FYNNEI. The CDR3 totals 14 residues. This chain's CDR3 is CASSEGRGDEKLFF. In DNA, the CDR3 is TGTGCCAGCAGTGAAGGTCGGGGGGACGAAAAACTGTTTTTT.

The chain uses TRBV19 and TRBJ1-5; D is unresolved. V lost 7 bases and J 2 bases, leaving 6 bases between the germline ends. The length of the CDR3 is 12 residues. The germline gives CDR1 LNHDA, CDR2 SQIVND (reference sequence). CDR3 coding DNA: TGTGCCAGTATGATAGGCAATCAGCCCCAGCATTTT. This sequence encodes CASMIGNQPQHF. Supplemented by reference TRBV19 and TRBJ1-5, the full variable domain reads DGGITQSPKYLFRKEGQNVTLSCEQNLNHDAMYWYRQDPGQGLRLIYYSQIVNDFQKGDIAEGYSVSREKKESFPLTVTSAQKNPTAFYLCASMIGNQPQHFGDGTRLSIL.

This clone was observed a handful of times. The V call is TRBV2, the J call TRBJ1-5, with D possibly TRBD1 on 6 matching bases. Between the trimmed V and J ends, which lost 7 bases and 1 base, there was a span of 14 bases. The CDR3 runs 15 residues. Per the germline V gene, CDR1 is SNHLY and CDR2 is FYNNEI. For the CDR3, the DNA is TGTGCCAGCATGTCGGGACAATTGAGCAATCAGCCCCAGCATTTT. Translated, it gives CASMSGQLSNQPQHF.

This rearrangement joins TRBV11-2 to TRBJ1-3; a weak D match, TRBD1 (6 bases). This CDR3 spans 15 amino acids. CDR1 SGHAT and CDR2 FQNNGV come from the germline V gene. V was trimmed by 1 base and J by 4 bases, leaving 11 bases between them. The CDR3 nucleotides are TGTGCCAGCAGCTTAGCCGGGACAACGGGAAACACCATATATTTT. This gives the protein CASSLAGTTGNTIYF.

The gene calls are TRBV5-4 and TRBJ2-7; D is perhaps TRBD1 (6 bases). The V and J ends lost 9 bases and 0 bases respectively, with 16 bases between them. This CDR3 region has 14 residues. The germline gives CDR1 SGHNT, CDR2 YYREEE (reference sequence). CDR3 in DNA: TGTGCCATGCAACTCGACAGGTTCTCCTACGAGCAGTACTTC. Residues: CAMQLDRFSYEQYF.

V and J are TRBV10-3 and TRBJ2-7; TRBD1 matches at 12 bases. The germline CDR1 and CDR2 sequences are ENHRY and SYGVKD. CDR3 length: 14 residues. V was clipped by 3 bases and J by 9 bases; unmatched bases: 6. The CDR3 protein is CAISDGTGGAPQYF. In DNA form, the CDR3 reads TGTGCCATCAGTGATGGGACAGGGGGCGCGCCGCAGTACTTC.

V usage is TRBV11-2 and J usage is TRBJ1-3; D gene ambiguous. V lost 7 bases and J lost 8, with 18 bases in between. Germline CDR1 SGHAT, CDR2 FQNNGV. This CDR3 spans 14 amino acids. The CDR3 spells CASKPPGSADTIYF. The CDR3 DNA reads as TGTGCCAGCAAGCCTCCCGGGAGCGCGGACACCATATATTTT.

This chain joins TRBV30 and TRBJ2-1; D perhaps matches TRBD1 (6 bases). This CDR3 comprises 14 residues. Germline CDR1 reads GTSNPN; CDR2 reads SVGIG (reference sequence). Trimming took off 0 bases at V and 2 bases at J, with 8 bases between the two ends. The CDR3 sequence: CAWSVQGTYNEQFF. CDR3 sequence (DNA): TGTGCCTGGAGTGTACAGGGAACCTACAATGAGCAGTTCTTC.

V usage is TRBV7-2 and J usage is TRBJ2-4; D not resolved. The V end lost 4 bases, the J end lost 8 bases, and 15 bases lay between the germline ends. This CDR3 comprises 14 residues. Germline V gene sequence: CDR1 SGHTA, CDR2 FQGNSA. CDR3 region: CASSSSAGSDIQYF. The CDR3 nucleotides read TGTGCCAGCAGCTCTTCAGCAGGATCGGACATTCAGTACTTC.

The chain is built from TRBV7-9 and TRBJ1-6; D remains unclear. Per germline, CDR1 SEHNR and CDR2 FQNEAQ (reference sequence). Trimming removed 4 bases from V and 0 bases from J, with 10 bases in between. The CDR3 loop spans 16 amino acids. CDR3 DNA: TGTGCCAGCAGCTCAGAGGCCCCCTCCTATAATTCACCCCTCCACTTT. This codes for CASSSEAPSYNSPLHF.